Below, one T cell receptor beta chain is given with its context. This CDR3 comprises 17 residues. V shed 4 bases, J shed 1 base, and the junction held 9 bases outside the gene matches. Germline CDR1 and CDR2: LNHDA and SQIVND (reference sequence). This sample stems from a study of T cell changes during pregnancy in multiple sclerosis. The protocol was immunoSEQ multiplex PCR, while the TCRdb copy is restricted to in-frame clones and leaves out a portion. The data show fewer than 85,000 clones, over 80% seen once. The J gene is TRBJ2-5, the V gene TRBV19, with TRBD2 matching 10 bases. This receptor was identified in a female donor in good health, enrolled as a control in a pregnancy study. The sample consisted of peripheral blood, taken in the third trimester of pregnancy. The CDR3 coding sequence is TGTGCCAGTAGTAGGGCTAGCGGGGGCGAAATCCAAGAGACCCAGTACTTC. This encodes CASSRASGGEIQETQYF.